This entry lists 32 T cell receptor beta chains sequenced from one sample in a study of cytomegalovirus exposure and HLA in healthy donors. TCRdb's table, derived via immunoSEQ multiplex PCR, lists solely in-frame clones and lacks some. The table lists about 110,000 clones, 85% to 90% of them singletons. The sequenced sample was PBMCs. The receptors here all came from a woman aged 25 to 39 in good health and CMV-seropositive.

This chain links TRBV2 with TRBJ2-5, with a weak D call TRBD2 (6 bases). This CDR3 spans 13 amino acids. From germline, CDR1 is SNHLY and CDR2 FYNNEI. The ends were cut back, 7 bases at V and 5 bases at J, with 14 bases in the middle. CDR3 residues: CASNWLGRETQYF. The CDR3 bases are TGTGCCAGCAACTGGCTAGGGAGGGAGACCCAGTACTTC.

The chain joins TRBV6-5 to TRBJ2-5; 8 bases agree with TRBD2. Trimming cost V 2 bases and J 3 bases; bases outside gene matches: 2. The CDR3 covers 14 residues. Germline V gene data show CDR1 as MNHEY and CDR2 as SVGAGI. The CDR3 DNA reads as TGTGCCAGCAGTTACATGCGGGGGGAAGAGACCCAGTACTTC. Its protein product is CASSYMRGEETQYF.

The genes are TRBV5-4 and TRBJ2-7; 9 bases match TRBD1. V was clipped by 2 bases and J by 3 bases; unmatched bases: 3. Germline V CDR1 and CDR2: SGHNT, YYREEE (reference sequence). The CDR3 runs 14 residues. The CDR3: CASSFLTGGYEQYF. The CDR3 region has the DNA TGTGCCAGCAGCTTCCTGACAGGGGGCTACGAGCAGTACTTC.

Comments on this clone: The germline gene is not matched at one end of the junction; a read error may be the cause. V and J are TRBV5-1 and TRBJ2-7; 11 nucleotides match TRBD2. CDR3 length: 15 amino acids. Germline CDR1 and CDR2: SGHRS and YFSETQ. In nucleotides, the CDR3 is TGCGCCAGCAGATTGGGACTAGCGGAAATCTACGAGCAGTACTTC. Translated: CASRLGLAEIYEQYF.

The sample holds one count of this clone. V and J are TRBV19 and TRBJ1-2; 10 bases are shared with TRBD1. Trimming took 4 bases from V and 3 from J; bases not matched to a gene: 8. Looked up from germline, CDR1 is LNHDA and CDR2 is SQIVND (reference sequence). This CDR3 region has 16 residues. The CDR3 protein is CASSTWTGGSHYGYTF. The CDR3 coding sequence is TGTGCCAGTAGTACCTGGACAGGGGGTTCTCACTATGGCTACACCTTC.

For the CDR3, the DNA is TGTGCCAGCAGCCCGATGACAGGGGGCAATGTTGAAGCTTTCTTT. Its translation is CASSPMTGGNVEAFF. The chain links TRBV5-6 to TRBJ1-1; the match to TRBD1 covers 10 bases. Germline V CDR1 and CDR2: SGHDT, YYEEEE. V was pared by 4 bases and J by 7 bases, with 10 bases of the junction left unmatched. This CDR3 is 15 amino acids long.

The chain employs TRBV7-7 and TRBJ2-1; 7 bases are shared with TRBD2. In germline, CDR1 is SSHAT, CDR2 FNYEAQ (reference sequence). The CDR3 contains 13 residues. The junction had 1 base not matched to a gene; V was cut back by 3 bases and J by 5 bases. CDR3 amino acids: CASSLSGNNEQFF. The CDR3 DNA sequence: TGTGCCAGCAGCTTGAGCGGGAACAATGAGCAGTTCTTC. The full variable domain, completed using reference TRBV7-7 and TRBJ2-1, is GAGVSQSPRYKVTKRGQDVTLRCDPISSHATLYWYQQALGQGPEFLTYFNYEAQPDKSGLPSDRFSAERPEGSISTLTIQRTEQRDSAMYRCASSLSGNNEQFFGPGTRLTVL.

A few counts support this clone. The chain uses TRBV27 and TRBJ1-5; 8 bases are a match to TRBD1. The CDR3 has 13 amino acids. Unmatched junction bases numbered 2, after V lost 5 bases and J lost 5 bases. Per the germline V gene, CDR1 is MNHEY and CDR2 is SMNVEV (reference sequence). DNA of the CDR3: TGTGCCAGCAGTGAGACAGGGGATCAGCCCCAGCATTTT. It encodes CASSETGDQPQHF.

The rearrangement uses TRBV19 and TRBJ2-7; 12 bases agree with TRBD2. CDR1 and CDR2 from the germline V gene are LNHDA and SQIVND (reference sequence). The CDR3 sequence is 15 residues long. The J segment lost 2 bases and the V segment lost 3 bases, leaving 2 bases of the junction unmatched. CDR3 in DNA: TGTGCCAGTAGTATGGGACTAGCGGGCACCTACGAGCAGTACTTC. Translating it yields CASSMGLAGTYEQYF.

This clone was counted only a few times. The V call is TRBV19, the J call TRBJ1-5; TRBD1 matches at 8 bases. The CDR3 is 16 residues long. Germline V gene lookup returns CDR1 LNHDA and CDR2 SQIVND (reference sequence). With 7 bases clipped from V and 7 bases from J, the junction kept 15 bases outside the gene matches. The CDR3 region has the DNA TGTGCCAGTATGGCCCCCCAGGGGGCGGGTAAACAGCCCCAGCATTTT. This encodes CASMAPQGAGKQPQHF.

The chain joins TRBV5-4 to TRBJ2-7, with 8 bases that match TRBD2. The germline V gene has CDR1 SGHNT and CDR2 YYREEE (reference sequence). The length of the CDR3 is 15 residues. After removal of 3 bases from V and 1 base from J, the junction contained 6 bases not matched to a gene. The CDR3 region is CASSSPGLESYEQYF. CDR3 coding DNA: TGTGCCAGCAGCTCCCCGGGACTAGAGTCCTACGAGCAGTACTTC.

The V and J genes are TRBV19 and TRBJ1-5; the match to TRBD1 covers 7 bases. The CDR3 extends over 17 amino acids. CDR1 is LNHDA and CDR2 is SQIVND in the germline V gene (reference sequence). V lost 7 bases, J lost 0 bases, and 12 bases stayed unmatched. CDR3 protein: CASTPTGADYSNQPQHF. The CDR3 region has the DNA TGTGCCAGTACGCCCACAGGGGCGGATTATAGCAATCAGCCCCAGCATTTT.

This sequence joins TRBV10-2 and TRBJ1-1; TRBD1 matches at 7 bases. CDR3 length equals 13 residues. The V and J ends lost 8 bases and 3 bases, in that order; junction bases with no gene match: 6. Germline V CDR1 and CDR2: WSHSY, SAAADI. The CDR3 reads CASRHRGDTEAFF. The CDR3 nucleotides are TGCGCCAGCCGCCACAGGGGTGACACTGAAGCTTTCTTT.

This clone was detected only a few times. J is TRBJ2-4 and V is TRBV19, with a possible D match to TRBD2 (6 bases). The CDR3 loop spans 11 amino acids. Germline CDR1 is LNHDA and CDR2 is SQIVND (reference sequence). The CDR3 DNA sequence: TGTGCGGTGAGGGGAGGACTCGAGGTTTACTTC. Residues: CAVRGGLEVYF.

This rearrangement joins TRBV7-3 to TRBJ2-3, with TRBD1 matching over 7 bases. The V gene end was trimmed by 4 bases and the J gene end by 4 bases; junction bases not matched to a gene: 2. Per germline, CDR1 SGHTA and CDR2 FQGTGA. The CDR3 covers 13 residues. CDR3 nucleotide sequence: TGTGCCAGCAGCTCCACAGGGGCAGATACGCAGTATTTT. Protein sequence: CASSSTGADTQYF.

The V call is TRBV5-8, the J call TRBJ1-5; 7 bases align to TRBD1. The trim removed 7 bases at V and 8 bases at J, leaving 15 bases unmatched. Germline V gives CDR1 SGHTS, CDR2 YDEGEE. This CDR3 spans 15 amino acids. The CDR3 region has the DNA TGTGCCAGCGTTTTAGGGACAGATCCATGGAAGCCCCAGCATTTT. Translation: CASVLGTDPWKPQHF. The full variable domain, completed using reference TRBV5-8 and TRBJ1-5, is EAGVTQSPTHLIKTRGQQATLRCSPISGHTSVYWYQQALGLGLQFLLWYDEGEERNRGNFPPRFSGRQFPNYSSELNVNALELEDSALYLCASVLGTDPWKPQHFGDGTRLSIL.

The genes are TRBV5-6 and TRBJ1-1, with TRBD1 identical over 11 bases. The CDR3 sequence is 14 residues long. The germline V gene encodes CDR1 SGHDT and CDR2 YYEEEE. Trimming at V came to 3 bases and at J to 4 bases, leaving 2 bases not matched to a gene. The CDR3 loop is CASSYGTGGTEAFF. The CDR3 DNA follows: TGTGCCAGCAGCTATGGGACAGGGGGCACTGAAGCTTTCTTT.

V usage is TRBV6-6 and J usage is TRBJ1-4, with no clear D. CDR1 and CDR2 (germline): MNHNY, SVGAGI (reference sequence). There are 14 residues in the CDR3. V was clipped by 2 bases and J by 3 bases, with 7 bases between them. In DNA, the CDR3 is TGTGCCAGCAGTTACGGCAGGTCTAATGAAAAACTGTTTTTT. It translates to CASSYGRSNEKLFF.

The chain has TRBV4-3 and TRBJ2-1; 11 nucleotides line up with TRBD2. CDR1 and CDR2 from the germline V gene are LGHNA and YSLEER. This CDR3 is 17 amino acids long. J gave up 5 bases and V 1 base, and 7 bases lay outside the gene matches. CDR3 in amino acids: CASSQVVVSGRDNEQFF. Written as DNA, the CDR3 is TGCGCCAGCAGCCAAGTGGTGGTTAGCGGGAGGGACAATGAGCAGTTCTTC.

This chain links TRBV4-3 with TRBJ1-3; D is perhaps TRBD1 (6 bases). V was pared by 0 bases and J by 4 bases, with 13 bases between. CDR3 size: 16 residues. Germline values: CDR1 LGHNA, CDR2 YSLEER. CDR3 sequence: CASSQDLGARGNTIYF. The CDR3 DNA reads as TGCGCCAGCAGCCAAGATCTGGGGGCGCGAGGAAACACCATATATTTT.

This clone was seen only a few times. V and J are TRBV4-1 and TRBJ1-5, with TRBD1 as a possible D gene (5 bases). The CDR3 sequence is 13 residues long. Germline lookup yields CDR1 MGHRA and CDR2 YSYEKL. The V end lost 3 bases, the J end lost 6 bases, and 9 bases lay between the germline ends. CDR3 protein: CASSQTVVQPQHF. Here the CDR3 DNA reads TGCGCCAGCAGCCAGACAGTTGTTCAGCCCCAGCATTTT.

In this sample, this clone turned up once. J is TRBJ2-7 and V is TRBV21-1; the listed D gene, TRBD2, was not tested against the DNA. TRBV21-1 is assigned pseudogene status. This CDR3 is 15 amino acids long. DNA of the CDR3: TGTGCCAGCAGCAAACTCAGGACTCCCTCCAGGGAGCAGTACTTC. Translated: CASSKLRTPSREQYF.

CDR3: CASSKTGTSGTGELFF. The CDR3 bases are TGTGCCAGCAGCAAGACCGGGACTAGCGGCACCGGGGAGCTGTTTTTT. The chain couples TRBV7-9 to TRBJ2-2, with 11 bases identical to TRBD2. J gave up 4 bases and V 5 bases, and 6 bases lay outside the gene matches. Per germline, CDR1 SEHNR and CDR2 FQNEAQ (reference sequence). The CDR3 runs to 16 residues.

There are a few counts of this clone. The V gene is TRBV6-1, the J gene TRBJ1-2, with D uncertain. The CDR3 spans 14 residues. Trimming removed 2 bases from V and 7 bases from J, with 14 bases in between. The germline V gene has CDR1 MNHNS and CDR2 SASEGT. The CDR3 DNA is TGTGCCAGCAGTGAACAGGAGGGCATAGCTGGCTACACCTTC. Translating it yields CASSEQEGIAGYTF.

V is TRBV27 and J is TRBJ2-7; D may be TRBD2 (6 bases). Looked up from germline, CDR1 is MNHEY and CDR2 is SMNVEV (reference sequence). V lost 6 bases to trimming and J lost 0 bases, with 15 bases between them. This CDR3 is 15 amino acids long. Here the CDR3 DNA reads TGTGCCAGCAGCCTACTAGCTGCGAGCTCCTACGAGCAGTACTTC. Protein sequence: CASSLLAASSYEQYF.

The chain carries TRBV2 and TRBJ2-2; tentatively, D is TRBD2 (7 bases). Germline V gives CDR1 SNHLY, CDR2 FYNNEI. Trimming took 9 bases from V and 5 from J, leaving 16 bases between them. This CDR3 is 14 amino acids long. CDR3 sequence (DNA): TGTGCCAGTCGGAGGGGGGGCAGGACCGGGGAGCTGTTTTTT. This translates into CASRRGGRTGELFF. The whole variable domain, filled in from reference TRBV2 and TRBJ2-2, reads EPEVTQTPSHQVTQMGQEVILRCVPISNHLYFYWYRQILGQKVEFLVSFYNNEISEKSEIFDDQFSVERPDGSNFTLKIRSTKLEDSAMYFCASRRGGRTGELFFGEGSRLTVL.

The CDR3 sequence is CASSLVAVSPEAFF. CDR3 nucleotide sequence: TGCGCCAGCAGCTTGGTGGCGGTTTCCCCTGAAGCTTTCTTT. This sequence joins TRBV5-1 and TRBJ1-1; D is uncertain. CDR3 length equals 14 residues. CDR1 is SGHRS and CDR2 is YFSETQ in the germline V gene. Trimming removed 0 bases from V and 6 bases from J, with 12 bases in between.

CDR3 sequence: CASSLVGGRGTDTQYF. In DNA, the CDR3 is TGTGCCAGCAGCTTAGTTGGAGGGAGAGGCACAGATACGCAGTATTTT. The chain employs TRBV7-9 and TRBJ2-3, with D perhaps matching TRBD2 (6 bases). The CDR3 sequence is 16 residues long. In germline, CDR1 is SEHNR, CDR2 FQNEAQ (reference sequence). V lost 1 base and J lost 1, with 12 bases in between. The full variable domain, completed using reference TRBV7-9 and TRBJ2-3, is DTGVSQNPRHKITKRGQNVTFRCDPISEHNRLYWYRQTLGQGPEFLTYFQNEAQLEKSRLLSDRFSAERPKGSFSTLEIQRTEQGDSAMYLCASSLVGGRGTDTQYFGPGTRLTVL.

The rearrangement links TRBV11-2 to TRBJ1-4; 8 bases are a match to TRBD1. The length of the CDR3 is 17 residues. The V segment lost 4 bases and the J segment 2 bases; nucleotides outside the gene matches: 9. Germline lookup yields CDR1 SGHAT and CDR2 FQNNGV. The CDR3 bases are TGTGCCAGCAGCTCCTGGACAGGGAGGTTGACTAATGAAAAACTGTTTTTT. Protein sequence: CASSSWTGRLTNEKLFF.

The genes are TRBV2 and TRBJ2-1; D is perhaps TRBD1 (6 bases). The CDR3 totals 11 residues. Trimming removed 7 bases from V and 12 bases from J, with 13 bases in between. Germline lookup yields CDR1 SNHLY and CDR2 FYNNEI. This chain's CDR3 is CASKNQGRQFF. As DNA, the CDR3 is TGTGCCAGCAAGAACCAGGGGAGGCAGTTCTTC. Drawing the rest from reference TRBV2 and TRBJ2-1, the complete variable domain is EPEVTQTPSHQVTQMGQEVILRCVPISNHLYFYWYRQILGQKVEFLVSFYNNEISEKSEIFDDQFSVERPDGSNFTLKIRSTKLEDSAMYFCASKNQGRQFFGPGTRLTVL.

The rearrangement uses TRBV9 and TRBJ2-7, with D possibly being TRBD2 (7 bases). V was shortened by 0 bases and J by 3 bases, with 13 bases between the two germline ends. The CDR3 spans 15 residues. Germline CDR1 and CDR2: SGDLS and YYNGEE. CDR3 DNA: TGTGCCAGCAGCGTAGGCGGGGGCCAAGGCTACGAGCAGTACTTC. Translating gives CASSVGGGQGYEQYF.

The chain carries TRBV27 and TRBJ2-3, with D possibly TRBD1 on 6 matching bases. The CDR3 has 13 amino acids. Trimming pared 8 bases from V and 1 base from J, leaving 10 bases between. CDR1 and CDR2 from the germline V gene are MNHEY and SMNVEV (reference sequence). CDR3 sequence (DNA): TGTGCCAGCGGGGCAGGGGGCACAGATACGCAGTATTTT. Encoded protein: CASGAGGTDTQYF.